The T cell receptor beta chain described here comes from a study of blood T cells in healthy people across ages. Whole-study findings and limits: Naive CD4+ cells and diversity were both higher in long-lived donors than in aged donors.

There are a few counts of this clonotype. What it recognizes is unknown. Germline V gives CDR1 LGHDT, CDR2 YNNKEL (reference sequence). The CDR3 contains 16 residues. The J segment lost 10 bases and the V segment lost 6 bases, leaving 13 bases of the junction unmatched. A J-beta primer mix and a sample-barcoded 5' primer were used in a second PCR of roughly 7 to 12 cycles. Each cDNA molecule was tagged by a template-switch adaptor with 12 random nucleotides. TCRdb processed the 5' RACE reads anew with MiXCR; each CDR3 protein has one entry. The data contain 1.5 million to 2 million distinct CDR3 sequences, 49% of them seen just once; the ten biggest clones take up approximately 2.1%. Healthy individuals of Caucasian origin from Russia, aged roughly 6 to 90, served as donors.

V usage is TRBV3-1 and J usage is TRBJ2-1; 12 nucleotides agree with TRBD2. Sequencing was performed on blood. The source of this sequence is a woman in her 40s in good health. Written as DNA, the CDR3 is TGTGCCAGCAGTTCCTGGACTAGCGGGGTTGGGGGGGAGCAGTTCTTC. This encodes CASSSWTSGVGGEQFF.